This T cell receptor (beta chain) was found in a study of beta chain features in type 1 diabetes. Broader study findings: For Type 1 diabetes patients, all four CD4+ subsets carried TCRB CDR3s that were moderately but significantly shorter. Compared to healthy donors, patients appeared to have naive, central memory and Treg TCRB repertoires that were more alike.

As for this clone: Its antigen is not identified.

The whole isolated RNA underwent reverse transcription, so sequencing captured expressed TCRB transcripts. Measured with immunoSEQ multiplex PCR; TCRdb has only the in-frame clones, and not every one. The table has 500,000 to 850,000 clones, about 14% seen once; the top ten hold 0.03% to 0.045%. Input material: naive CD4+ T cells from blood. The sequence was obtained from a young man with type 1 diabetes.

Here the CDR3 reads CSAKLWDEQFF. For the CDR3, the DNA is TGCAGTGCCAAGTTGTGGGATGAGCAGTTCTTC. The V gene is TRBV20-1, the J gene TRBJ2-1; D not resolved. Trimming pared 6 bases from V and 8 bases from J, leaving 11 bases between. CDR1 is DFQATT and CDR2 is SNEGSKA in the germline V gene (reference sequence). The CDR3 has 11 residues.